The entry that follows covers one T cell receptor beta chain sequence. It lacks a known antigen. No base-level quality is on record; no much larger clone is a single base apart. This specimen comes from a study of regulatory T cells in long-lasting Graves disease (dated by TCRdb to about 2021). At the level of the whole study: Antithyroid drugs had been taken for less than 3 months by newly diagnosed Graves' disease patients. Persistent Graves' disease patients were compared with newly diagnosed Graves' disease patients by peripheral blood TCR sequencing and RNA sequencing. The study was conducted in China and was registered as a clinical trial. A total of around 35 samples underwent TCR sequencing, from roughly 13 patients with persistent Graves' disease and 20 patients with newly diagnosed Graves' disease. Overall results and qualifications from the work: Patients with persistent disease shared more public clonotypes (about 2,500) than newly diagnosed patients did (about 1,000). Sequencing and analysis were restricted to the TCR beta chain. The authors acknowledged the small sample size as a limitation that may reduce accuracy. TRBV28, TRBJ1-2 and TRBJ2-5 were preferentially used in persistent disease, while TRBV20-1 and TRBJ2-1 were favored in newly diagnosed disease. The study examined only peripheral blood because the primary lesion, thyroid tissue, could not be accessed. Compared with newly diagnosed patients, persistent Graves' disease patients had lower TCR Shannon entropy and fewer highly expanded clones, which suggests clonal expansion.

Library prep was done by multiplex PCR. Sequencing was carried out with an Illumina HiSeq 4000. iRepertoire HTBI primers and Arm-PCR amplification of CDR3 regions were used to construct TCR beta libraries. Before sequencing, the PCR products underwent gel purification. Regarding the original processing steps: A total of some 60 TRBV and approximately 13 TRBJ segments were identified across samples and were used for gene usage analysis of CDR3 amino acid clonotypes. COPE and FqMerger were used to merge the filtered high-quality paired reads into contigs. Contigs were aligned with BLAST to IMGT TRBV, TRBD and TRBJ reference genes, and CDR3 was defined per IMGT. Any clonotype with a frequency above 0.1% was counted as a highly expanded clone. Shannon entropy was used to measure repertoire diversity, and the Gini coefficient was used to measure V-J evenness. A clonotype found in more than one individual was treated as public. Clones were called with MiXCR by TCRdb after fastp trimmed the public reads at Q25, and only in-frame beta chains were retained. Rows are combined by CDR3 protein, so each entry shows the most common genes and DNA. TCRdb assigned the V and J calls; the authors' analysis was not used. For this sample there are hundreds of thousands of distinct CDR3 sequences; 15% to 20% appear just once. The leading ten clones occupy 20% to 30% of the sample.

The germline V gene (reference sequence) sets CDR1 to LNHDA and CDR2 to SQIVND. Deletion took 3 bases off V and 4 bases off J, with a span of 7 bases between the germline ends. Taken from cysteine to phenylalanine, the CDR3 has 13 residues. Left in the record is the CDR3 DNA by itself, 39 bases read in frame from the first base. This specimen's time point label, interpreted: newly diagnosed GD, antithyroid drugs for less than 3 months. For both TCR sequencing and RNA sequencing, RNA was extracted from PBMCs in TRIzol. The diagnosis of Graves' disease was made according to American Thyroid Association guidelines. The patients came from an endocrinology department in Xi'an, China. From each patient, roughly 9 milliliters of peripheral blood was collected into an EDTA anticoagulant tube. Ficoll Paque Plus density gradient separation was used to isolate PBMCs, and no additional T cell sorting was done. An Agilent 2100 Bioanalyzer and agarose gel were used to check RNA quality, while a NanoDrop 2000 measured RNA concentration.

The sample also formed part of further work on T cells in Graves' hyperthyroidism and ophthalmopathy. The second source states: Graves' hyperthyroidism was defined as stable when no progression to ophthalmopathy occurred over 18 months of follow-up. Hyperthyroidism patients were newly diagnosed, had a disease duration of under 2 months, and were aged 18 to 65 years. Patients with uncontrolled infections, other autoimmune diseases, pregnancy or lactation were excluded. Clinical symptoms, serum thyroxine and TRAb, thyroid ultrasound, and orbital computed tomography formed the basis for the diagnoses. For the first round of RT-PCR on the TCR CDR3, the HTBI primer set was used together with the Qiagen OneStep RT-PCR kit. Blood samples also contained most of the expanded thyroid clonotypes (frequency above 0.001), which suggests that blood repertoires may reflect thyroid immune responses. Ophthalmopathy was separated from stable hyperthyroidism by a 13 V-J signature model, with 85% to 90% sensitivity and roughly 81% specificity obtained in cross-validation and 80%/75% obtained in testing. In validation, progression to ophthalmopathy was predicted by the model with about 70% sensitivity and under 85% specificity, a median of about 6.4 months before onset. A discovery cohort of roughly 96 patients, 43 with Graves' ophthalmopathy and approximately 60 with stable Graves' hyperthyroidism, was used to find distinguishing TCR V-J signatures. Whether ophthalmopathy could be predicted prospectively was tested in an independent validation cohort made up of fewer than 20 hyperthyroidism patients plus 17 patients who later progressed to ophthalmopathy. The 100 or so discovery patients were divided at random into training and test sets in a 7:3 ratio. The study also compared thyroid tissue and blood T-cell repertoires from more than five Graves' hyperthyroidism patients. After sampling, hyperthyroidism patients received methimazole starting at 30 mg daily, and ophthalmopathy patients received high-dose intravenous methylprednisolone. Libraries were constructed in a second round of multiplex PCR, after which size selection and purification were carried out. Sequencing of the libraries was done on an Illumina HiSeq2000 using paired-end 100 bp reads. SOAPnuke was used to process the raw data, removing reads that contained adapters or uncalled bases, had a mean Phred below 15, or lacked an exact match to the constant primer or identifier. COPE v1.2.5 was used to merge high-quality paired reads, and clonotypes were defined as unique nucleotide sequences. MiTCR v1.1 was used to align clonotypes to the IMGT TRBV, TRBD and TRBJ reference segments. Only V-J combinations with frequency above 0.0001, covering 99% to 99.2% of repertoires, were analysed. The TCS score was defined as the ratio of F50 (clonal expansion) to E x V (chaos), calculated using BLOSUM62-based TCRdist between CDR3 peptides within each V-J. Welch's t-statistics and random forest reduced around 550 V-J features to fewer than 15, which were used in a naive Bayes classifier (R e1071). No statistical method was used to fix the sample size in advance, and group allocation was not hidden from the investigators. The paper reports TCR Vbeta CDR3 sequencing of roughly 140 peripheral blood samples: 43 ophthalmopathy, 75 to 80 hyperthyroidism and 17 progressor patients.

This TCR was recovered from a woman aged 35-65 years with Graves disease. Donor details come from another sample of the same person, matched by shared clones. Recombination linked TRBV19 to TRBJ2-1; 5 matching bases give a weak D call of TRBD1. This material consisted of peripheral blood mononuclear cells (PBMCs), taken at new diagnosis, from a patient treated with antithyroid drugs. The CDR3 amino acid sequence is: CASSMTEYNEQFF. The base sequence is TGTGCCAGTAGTATGACAGAGTACAATGAGCAGTTCTTC. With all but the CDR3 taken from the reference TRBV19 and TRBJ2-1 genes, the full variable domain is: DGGITQSPKYLFRKEGQNVTLSCEQNLNHDAMYWYRQDPGQGLRLIYYSQIVNDFQKGDIAEGYSVSREKKESFPLTVTSAQKNPTAFYLCASSMTEYNEQFFGPGTRLTVL.